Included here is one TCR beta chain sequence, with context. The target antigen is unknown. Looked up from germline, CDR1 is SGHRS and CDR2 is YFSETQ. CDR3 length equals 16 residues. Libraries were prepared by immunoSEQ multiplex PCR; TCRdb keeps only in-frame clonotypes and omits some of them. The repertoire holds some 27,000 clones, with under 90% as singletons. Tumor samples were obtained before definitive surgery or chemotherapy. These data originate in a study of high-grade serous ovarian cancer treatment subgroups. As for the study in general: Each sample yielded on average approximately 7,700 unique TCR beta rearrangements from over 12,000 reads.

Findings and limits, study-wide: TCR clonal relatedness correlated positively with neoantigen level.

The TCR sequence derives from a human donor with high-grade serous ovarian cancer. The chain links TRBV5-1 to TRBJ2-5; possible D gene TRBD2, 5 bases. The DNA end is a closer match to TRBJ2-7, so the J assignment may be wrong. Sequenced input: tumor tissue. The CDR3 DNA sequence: TGCGCCAGCAGCTTGGGGATGGGTCGGGAACCGTACGAGCAGTACTTC. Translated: CASSLGMGREPYEQYF.